The 30 T cell receptor beta chains presented below share a single source sample, sequenced in a study of T cell repertoires in cytomegalovirus infection. TCRdb re-called the reads with MiXCR, one entry per CDR3 protein. The sample carries approximately 770,000 distinct CDR3 sequences, just under 30% recorded once. Their antigens remain unidentified. Specimen: cultured CD8+ T cells from PBMCs, collected from culture after CMV antigen stimulation. Receptors were obtained from a human donor in good health (CMV status not recorded). Some clones in this sample may be carry-over from other donors' samples.

V and J are TRBV5-1 and TRBJ1-2, with 7 bases fitting TRBD1. Germline V gene lookup returns CDR1 SGHRS and CDR2 YFSETQ. The CDR3 consists of 14 residues. The ends lost 6 bases at V and 6 bases at J; junction bases unmatched: 11. CDR3 in amino acids: CASTQTGLKDGYTF. In DNA form, the CDR3 reads TGCGCCAGCACTCAGACAGGGCTTAAGGATGGCTACACCTTC. The whole variable domain, remainder taken from reference TRBV5-1 and TRBJ1-2, is KAGVTQTPRYLIKTRGQQVTLSCSPISGHRSVSWYQQTPGQGLQFLFEYFSETQRNKGNFPGRFSGRQFSNSRSEMNVSTLELGDSALYLCASTQTGLKDGYTFGSGTRLTVV.

The chain is built from TRBV12-3 or TRBV12-4 and TRBJ2-7, with a possible D match to TRBD2 (6 bases). This CDR3 is built from 14 residues. Trimming removed 6 bases from V and 8 bases from J, with 20 bases in between. The CDR3 coding sequence is TGTGCCAGCAGCCCGGAGGAAGGGAGGCGCAAGCAGTACTTC. It codes for CASSPEEGRRKQYF.

The rearrangement joins TRBV10-3 to TRBJ2-1, with D unclear. This CDR3 comprises 15 residues. CDR1 is ENHRY and CDR2 is SYGVKD in the germline V gene. The ends were cut back, 0 bases at V and 5 bases at J, with 11 bases in the middle. CDR3 sequence reads: CAISESDSFHNEQFF. For the CDR3, the DNA is TGTGCCATCAGTGAGTCAGATAGCTTCCACAATGAGCAGTTCTTC.

This clonotype has only a few counts. V is TRBV27 and J is TRBJ2-2; D may be TRBD1 or TRBD2 (5 bases each). The V gene lost 2 bases and the J gene lost 3 bases, with 13 bases spanning the gap. The germline gives CDR1 MNHEY, CDR2 SMNVEV (reference sequence). The CDR3 has 16 residues. CDR3 protein: CASSLGDPGDTGELFF. CDR3 in DNA: TGTGCCAGCAGTTTAGGGGACCCAGGCGACACCGGGGAGCTGTTTTTT.

This clonotype turned up a few times. The chain couples TRBV24-1 to TRBJ2-3; perhaps TRBD1 as D (6 bases). V was cut by 9 bases and J by 4 bases, with 25 bases left in between. CDR1 and CDR2 (germline): KGHDR, SFDVKD. The CDR3 has 17 amino acids. CDR3 coding DNA: TGTGCCACCTCGGGACGGATGCTACAGGGTAGCGCAGATACGCAGTATTTT. Protein product: CATSGRMLQGSADTQYF.

This clonotype has more than one count but fewer than ten. The chain combines TRBV5-1 with TRBJ2-7; 10 positions agree with TRBD1. Per germline, CDR1 SGHRS and CDR2 YFSETQ. The ends lost 4 bases at V and 2 bases at J; junction bases unmatched: 6. This CDR3 spans 15 amino acids. The CDR3 sequence is CASSMTGGSPYEQYV. The CDR3 coding sequence is TGCGCCAGCAGCATGACAGGGGGCTCACCCTACGAGCAGTACGTC.

The rearrangement joins TRBV7-6 to TRBJ1-2; 7 bases fit TRBD1. With V trimmed by 4 bases and J by 5 bases, 7 bases remained unmatched. The CDR3 totals 14 residues. Germline V gives CDR1 SGHVS, CDR2 FNYEAQ. CDR3 bases: TGTGCCAGCAGCTCACGACAGGGCCTATATGGCTACACCTTC. Translated, it gives CASSSRQGLYGYTF. Based on the CDR3 plus reference TRBV7-6 and TRBJ1-2, the full variable domain is GAGVSQSPRYKVTKRGQDVALRCDPISGHVSLYWYRQALGQGPEFLTYFNYEAQQDKSGLPNDRFSAERPEGSISTLTIQRTEQRDSAMYRCASSSRQGLYGYTFGSGTRLTVV.

This chain connects TRBV19 to TRBJ1-2, with D perhaps TRBD1 (6 bases). Germline V gene data show CDR1 as LNHDA and CDR2 as SQIVND (reference sequence). V lost 11 bases and J 3 bases, leaving 13 bases between the germline ends. CDR3 length: 12 amino acids. The CDR3 reads CACSQGYYGYTF. The CDR3 coding sequence is TGTGCCTGTTCACAGGGTTACTATGGCTACACCTTC.

This clonotype was picked up many times. The CDR3 sequence is CASSTEGQVYNSPLHF. The CDR3 nucleotides are TGTGCCAGCAGCACAGAAGGACAGGTCTATAATTCACCCCTCCACTTT. This rearrangement joins TRBV5-8 to TRBJ1-6; 7 positions match TRBD1. Germline V gives CDR1 SGHTS, CDR2 YDEGEE. Trimming cost V 4 bases and J 3 bases; bases outside gene matches: 7. The CDR3 loop spans 16 amino acids.

The rearrangement joins TRBV27 to TRBJ2-7; 7 bases line up with TRBD1. The CDR3 is made up of 18 amino acids. The germline gives CDR1 MNHEY, CDR2 SMNVEV (reference sequence). Germline trimming cut 2 bases from V and 3 bases from J; bases unmatched to any gene: 16. The CDR3 is CASSLEGPQGIFHYEQYV. CDR3 DNA sequence: TGTGCCAGCAGTTTAGAGGGGCCACAGGGGATTTTCCACTACGAGCAGTACGTC.

As to this clonotype: This may arise from a read error, as a much more abundant clone is one base away. The chain links TRBV6-5 to TRBJ2-1, with TRBD2 matching over 11 bases. Germline trimming cut 6 bases from V and 6 bases from J; bases unmatched to any gene: 7. CDR1 is MNHEY and CDR2 is SVGAGI in the germline V gene. This CDR3 has 15 residues. CDR3 coding DNA: TGTGCCAGCAGCTTTAGCGGGGGGGCCCCCAATGAGCAGTTCTTC. Amino acids: CASSFSGGAPNEQFF.

The chain is built from TRBV10-3 and TRBJ1-2, with a tentative D call TRBD1 (6 bases). CDR1 and CDR2 (germline): ENHRY, SYGVKD. This CDR3 comprises 13 residues. V lost 0 bases, J lost 6 bases, and 8 bases lay in between. The CDR3 is CAISESPGDGYTF. The CDR3 DNA reads as TGTGCCATCAGTGAGTCCCCAGGGGATGGCTACACCTTC.

V gene TRBV4-2 combines with J gene TRBJ1-4; D is uncertain. The length of the CDR3 is 17 residues. Germline loops: CDR1 LGHNA, CDR2 YNFKEQ. Between the trimmed V and J ends, which lost 0 bases and 7 bases, there was a span of 18 bases. CDR3 in amino acids: CASSQDLYSTETEKLFF. CDR3 nucleotides: TGTGCCAGCAGCCAAGATCTATACAGCACGGAAACTGAAAAACTGTTTTTT.

The V and J genes are TRBV12-3 or TRBV12-4 and TRBJ1-2; possible D gene TRBD1, 5 bases. The CDR3 sequence is 13 residues long. V lost 3 bases, J lost 2 bases, and 7 bases lay in between. CDR3 region: CASSLWDNYGYTF. The CDR3 coding sequence is TGTGCCAGCAGTTTGTGGGACAACTATGGCTACACCTTC.

J is TRBJ2-5 and V is TRBV7-9, with no clear D. The CDR3 runs to 14 residues. Germline V gene sequence: CDR1 SEHNR, CDR2 FQNEAQ (reference sequence). The germline V and J ends were trimmed by 2 bases and 5 bases, with 12 bases remaining between them. The CDR3 loop is CASSLSKAWETQYF. CDR3 in DNA: TGTGCCAGCAGCTTATCTAAAGCGTGGGAGACCCAGTACTTC. Filled out from reference TRBV7-9 and TRBJ2-5, the complete variable domain reads DTGVSQNPRHKITKRGQNVTFRCDPISEHNRLYWYRQTLGQGPEFLTYFQNEAQLEKSRLLSDRFSAERPKGSFSTLEIQRTEQGDSAMYLCASSLSKAWETQYFGPGTRLLVL.

This chain links TRBV6-1 with TRBJ2-7; no reliable D call. CDR1 MNHNS and CDR2 SASEGT come from the germline V gene. V was clipped by 5 bases and J by 0 bases, with 5 bases between them. CDR3 length: 12 amino acids. The CDR3 reads CASSIPSYEQYV. CDR3 bases: TGTGCCAGCAGTATCCCCTCCTACGAGCAGTACGTC.

This clonotype was seen many times. V usage is TRBV7-9 and J usage is TRBJ1-1; D call uncertain. The CDR3 consists of 14 residues. The V end lost 5 bases, the J end lost 5 bases, and 15 bases lay between the germline ends. Germline CDR1 is SEHNR and CDR2 is FQNEAQ (reference sequence). The CDR3 coding sequence is TGTGCCAGCAGCGCCCAGGACGGTTGGACTGAAGCTTTCTTT. Protein: CASSAQDGWTEAFF.

The chain couples TRBV27 to TRBJ2-7; 8 bases fit TRBD1. The germline V gene has CDR1 MNHEY and CDR2 SMNVEV (reference sequence). J gave up 3 bases and V 5 bases, and 6 bases lay outside the gene matches. The CDR3 is 14 residues long. The CDR3 protein is CASSGTGTGYEQYF. In DNA, the CDR3 is TGTGCCAGCAGTGGAACCGGGACAGGCTACGAGCAGTACTTC.

This clonotype showed up many times. The rearrangement links TRBV7-8 to TRBJ1-6; 10 positions match TRBD1. Germline CDR1 and CDR2: SGHVS and FQNEAQ. Germline trimming cut 1 base from V and 8 bases from J; bases unmatched to any gene: 8. The CDR3 is made up of 17 amino acids. CDR3 DNA: TGTGCCAGCAGCTTAGGGGGGGTCGGGACAGGGGATTCACCCCTCCACTTT. Its protein is CASSLGGVGTGDSPLHF.

This chain links TRBV12-3 or TRBV12-4 with TRBJ1-2; D is uncertain. The V gene lost 1 base and the J gene lost 4 bases, with 10 bases spanning the gap. The CDR3 consists of 14 residues. The CDR3 DNA is TGTGCCAGCAGTTTAGAGGTCCCCGCCTATGGCTACACCTTC. Translating gives CASSLEVPAYGYTF.

This clonotype has only a few counts. V usage is TRBV7-9 and J usage is TRBJ1-2; D gene uncertain. The CDR3 consists of 16 residues. Trimming removed 5 bases from V and 4 bases from J, with 20 bases in between. Germline V lookup: CDR1 SEHNR, CDR2 FQNEAQ (reference sequence). The CDR3 spells CASSAPLPGEGYGYTF. Here the CDR3 DNA reads TGTGCCAGCAGCGCCCCCCTCCCGGGTGAGGGCTATGGCTACACCTTC.

J is TRBJ1-1 and V is TRBV7-4; D perhaps matches TRBD1 (6 bases). CDR1 is SGHVT, CDR2 SQSDAQ, per germline. This CDR3 is built from 13 residues. The V and J ends lost 6 bases and 4 bases respectively, with 12 bases between them. CDR3 residues: CASRGAWGTEAFF. The CDR3 DNA reads TGTGCCAGCAGGGGGGCGTGGGGCACTGAAGCTTTCTTT.

The sample holds many counts of this clonotype. The V and J genes are TRBV6-6 and TRBJ2-1; tentative D call: TRBD1 (6 bases). Germline assignment: CDR1 MNHNY and CDR2 SVGAGI (reference sequence). The CDR3 has 16 residues. Deletions cut 4 bases from V and 7 bases from J, with 20 bases between. CDR3 region: CASSFNPSGHYNEQFF. The DNA of the CDR3 is TGTGCCAGCAGTTTCAACCCGTCGGGACATTATAATGAGCAGTTCTTC.

This clonotype was picked up a small number of times. V usage is TRBV19 and J usage is TRBJ2-1; D is tentatively TRBD1 or TRBD2 (5 bases each). V lost 6 bases, J lost 6 bases, and 21 bases lay in between. Germline CDR1 and CDR2: LNHDA and SQIVND (reference sequence). This CDR3 has 16 residues. The CDR3 DNA reads TGTGCCAGTAGAACCCGGAACGGGACCGCCGTCAATGAGCAGTTCTTC. This sequence encodes CASRTRNGTAVNEQFF.

This clonotype was detected only a few times. The chain combines TRBV7-8 with TRBJ2-7; 8 bases line up with TRBD1. Losses at the gene ends were 5 bases for V and 7 bases for J; bases not matched to a gene: 13. The CDR3 is made up of 15 amino acids. Germline loops: CDR1 SGHVS, CDR2 FQNEAQ. CDR3 in amino acids: CASSRGTGALREQYF. CDR3 DNA: TGTGCCAGCAGCCGAGGGACAGGCGCTTTGAGGGAGCAGTACTTC.

The chain links TRBV5-1 to TRBJ1-2; 9 positions agree with TRBD1. The CDR3 consists of 16 residues. The V segment lost 0 bases and the J segment 5 bases; nucleotides outside the gene matches: 8. Germline V lookup: CDR1 SGHRS, CDR2 YFSETQ. The CDR3 coding sequence is TGCGCCAGCAGCTTGGCTGTCGGGACAGGGTATTATGGCTACACCTTC. This codes for CASSLAVGTGYYGYTF.

This clonotype has a handful of counts. The chain is built from TRBV6-1 and TRBJ1-3; 7 bases fit TRBD1. Trimming took 4 bases from V and 4 from J; bases not matched to a gene: 4. The CDR3 extends over 14 amino acids. The germline gives CDR1 MNHNS, CDR2 SASEGT. The CDR3 here is CASSVQGSGNTIYF. The DNA for the CDR3 is TGTGCCAGCAGTGTACAGGGGTCGGGAAACACCATATATTTT.

The chain carries TRBV29-1 and TRBJ2-5; TRBD1 matches 8 bases. Germline V CDR1 and CDR2: SQVTM, ANQGSEA. The CDR3 extends over 14 amino acids. V lost 5 bases, J lost 5 bases, and 10 bases stayed unmatched. CDR3: CSVTGQDHGETQYF. Here the CDR3 DNA reads TGCAGCGTTACGGGACAGGACCATGGCGAGACCCAGTACTTC.

This rearrangement joins TRBV27 to TRBJ1-2, with TRBD1 as a possible D gene (6 bases). Germline-derived CDR1 and CDR2 are MNHEY and SMNVEV (reference sequence). V was pared by 6 bases and J by 9 bases, with 17 bases between. The CDR3 runs 13 residues. The DNA for the CDR3 is TGTGCCAGCAGGGGGGGACATGCCTTGAGCTACACCTTC. The encoded protein is CASRGGHALSYTF.

This clonotype has a handful of counts. The chain combines TRBV27 with TRBJ2-3, with unresolved D. Germline CDR1 reads MNHEY; CDR2 reads SMNVEV (reference sequence). There are 11 residues in the CDR3. V was trimmed by 3 bases and J by 6 bases, leaving 4 bases between them. CDR3 residues: CASSFRDTQYF. In DNA form, the CDR3 reads TGTGCCAGCAGTTTTCGGGATACGCAGTATTTT.